A selection of T cell receptor beta chains follows, all from one sample in a study of control samples from healthy donors and cancer patients. Data came from immunoSEQ multiplex PCR; TCRdb stores just in-frame clones and leaves some out. The repertoire holds about 120,000 clones, with around 90% as singletons. The sequenced sample consisted of blood. These receptors all stem from a woman aged 70 to 79 in good health. CDR3s include the opening cysteine and the closing phenylalanine or tryptophan.

len: 15; v_gene: TRBV27; CDR3aa: CASSYVGGAKNIQYF
len: 15; v_gene: TRBV4-1; CDR3aa: CASSPTGATTYEQYF
len: 15; v_gene: TRBV11-2; CDR3aa: CASSSRGFAENTIYF
len: 14; v_gene: TRBV2; CDR3aa: CASSDMLISEKLFF
len: 11; v_gene: TRBV20-1; CDR3aa: CSGGSTGELFF
len: 15; v_gene: TRBV29-1; CDR3aa: CSDHRTGTSGNTIYF
len: 15; v_gene: TRBV2; CDR3aa: CASSELDRVGQPQHF
len: 14; v_gene: TRBV7-8; CDR3aa: CASSSQGAGAEAFF
len: 12; v_gene: TRBV10-2; CDR3aa: CASSGSGETQYF
len: 14; v_gene: TRBV24-1; CDR3aa: CATRLCGLNTEAFF
len: 14; v_gene: TRBV6-2/TRBV6-3; CDR3aa: CASSMTGVYTEAFF
len: 15; v_gene: TRBV5-6; CDR3aa: CASSLDRGRNSPLHF
len: 14; v_gene: TRBV11-2; CDR3aa: CASSTSTANYGYTF
len: 16; v_gene: TRBV6-2/TRBV6-3; CDR3aa: CASSLRAGRSSYEQYF
len: 15; v_gene: TRBV4-2; CDR3aa: CASRKTSGGTDTQYF
len: 12; v_gene: TRBV2; CDR3aa: CASSDRQETQYF
len: 15; v_gene: TRBV4-3; CDR3aa: CASSQDSGPNTEAFF
len: 16; v_gene: TRBV6-6; CDR3aa: CASSYMIGGASETQYF
len: 14; v_gene: TRBV15; CDR3aa: CATRVGQGSNEQFF
len: 15; v_gene: TRBV18; CDR3aa: CASSPRRDSNQPQHF
len: 13; v_gene: TRBV12-3/TRBV12-4; CDR3aa: CASSNPSSQAAFF
len: 13; v_gene: TRBV19; CDR3aa: CASSEGFGETQYF
len: 13; v_gene: TRBV29-1; CDR3aa: CSVEPDRGTGYTF
len: 13; v_gene: TRBV29-1; CDR3aa: CSVAGGTNYGYTF